These 19 T cell receptor beta chains came from one sample sequenced in a study of beta chain features in type 1 diabetes. Expressed TCRB transcripts were sequenced, since all the RNA that had been isolated was reverse transcribed. Here immunoSEQ multiplex PCR was the method, and the copy in TCRdb shows in-frame clones only, minus some. The sample lists more than 550,000 clones; over 12% were seen once. Whole-study results and caveats: Type 1 diabetes patients had moderately but significantly shorter TCRB CDR3s in all four CD4+ subsets.

These receptors' antigens are unknown. Sequencing was done on a sample of naive CD4+ T cells from blood. These receptors all come from a man between 18 and 29 years old with type 1 diabetes.

V gene TRBV30 combines with J gene TRBJ2-3; perhaps TRBD2 as D (5 bases). Trimming cost V 1 base and J 1 base, with 12 bases left between them. CDR1 and CDR2 (germline): GTSNPN, SVGIG (reference sequence). The CDR3 consists of 15 residues. CDR3 bases: TGTGCCTGGAGTGGGCGGCCTAGCCGCACAGATACGCAGTATTTT. It encodes CAWSGRPSRTDTQYF. The whole variable domain, filled in from reference TRBV30 and TRBJ2-3, reads SQTIHQWPATLVQPVGSPLSLECTVEGTSNPNLYWYRQAAGRGLQLLFYSVGIGQISSEVPQNLSASRPQDRQFILSSKKLLLSDSGFYLCAWSGRPSRTDTQYFGPGTRLTVL.

This clone was seen only a few times. The CDR3 DNA follows: TGTGCCAGCAGGTGGGAACCTTATTCCGCCACTGAAGCTTTCTTT. Encoded protein: CASRWEPYSATEAFF. The chain is built from TRBV7-2 and TRBJ1-1; D gene ambiguous. The CDR3 totals 15 residues. Germline CDR1 is SGHTA and CDR2 is FQGNSA. V was trimmed by 6 bases and J by 4 bases, leaving 18 bases between them. Together with reference TRBV7-2 and TRBJ1-1, the CDR3 gives the full variable domain: GAGVSQSPSNKVTEKGKDVELRCDPISGHTALYWYRQSLGQGLEFLIYFQGNSAPDKSGLPSDRFSAERTGGSVSTLTIQRTQQEDSAVYLCASRWEPYSATEAFFGQGTRLTVV.

This clone was seen more than once but under ten times. The rearrangement links TRBV14 to TRBJ2-5; D call uncertain. V lost 2 bases and J 4 bases, leaving 11 bases between the germline ends. The CDR3 runs to 14 residues. Germline V gene lookup returns CDR1 SGHDN and CDR2 FVKESK. The chain's CDR3 is CASSQNSVGETQYF. The CDR3 DNA follows: TGTGCCAGCAGCCAAAACAGTGTAGGAGAGACCCAGTACTTC.

This clone turned up a few times. This sequence joins TRBV10-1 and TRBJ2-1; the match to TRBD1 covers 7 bases. V shed 5 bases and J 9 bases; nucleotides not matched to a gene: 19. The V gene's germline CDR1 is WNHNN and CDR2 SYGVQD (reference sequence). This CDR3 has 17 amino acids. The CDR3 loop is CASSSAAGTAYLREQFF. CDR3 DNA: TGCGCCAGCAGTTCGGCCGCCGGGACAGCCTATTTGCGTGAGCAGTTCTTC.

This clone was observed a handful of times. The chain is built from TRBV4-3 and TRBJ1-2; TRBD1 agrees at 8 bases. With 1 base clipped from V and 8 bases from J, the junction kept 9 bases outside the gene matches. The CDR3 has 15 residues. The V gene's germline CDR1 is LGHNA and CDR2 YSLEER. CDR3: CASSQASTGEVGYTF. The DNA for the CDR3 is TGCGCCAGCAGCCAAGCCTCGACAGGGGAAGTCGGCTACACCTTC.

This clone was observed a few times. The J gene is TRBJ2-3, the V gene TRBV11-3, with 9 nucleotides matching TRBD1. This CDR3 is built from 14 residues. The germline V gene encodes CDR1 SGHNT and CDR2 YENEEA. J gave up 3 bases and V 3 bases, and 1 base lay outside the gene matches. CDR3: CASSLTGGTDTQYF. CDR3 sequence (DNA): TGTGCCAGCAGCTTGACAGGGGGAACAGATACGCAGTATTTT. Full variable domain (remainder filled in from reference TRBV11-3 and TRBJ2-3): EAGVVQSPRYKIIEKKQPVAFWCNPISGHNTLYWYLQNLGQGPELLIRYENEEAVDDSQLPKDRFSAERLKGVDSTLKIQPAELGDSAVYLCASSLTGGTDTQYFGPGTRLTVL.

This chain connects TRBV28 to TRBJ2-5; TRBD2 agrees at 7 bases. CDR1 is MDHEN, CDR2 SYDVKM, per germline. The CDR3 loop spans 14 amino acids. J gave up 4 bases and V 3 bases, and 5 bases lay outside the gene matches. The chain's CDR3 is CASSLGGAVETQYF. The CDR3, as DNA: TGTGCCAGCAGTTTGGGAGGGGCCGTAGAGACCCAGTACTTC.

CDR3 coding DNA: TGTGCCAGCAGCTTAAAAGTTAAAGAGACCCAGTACTTC. Its translation is CASSLKVKETQYF. The J gene is TRBJ2-5, the V gene TRBV7-3; the D is unclear. Germline V gives CDR1 SGHTA, CDR2 FQGTGA. This CDR3 has 13 residues. V was clipped by 1 base and J by 3 bases, with 6 bases between them.

The chain joins TRBV7-2 to TRBJ2-1; no clear D gene. V gave up 3 bases and J gave up 6 bases, with 12 bases separating them. Germline loops: CDR1 SGHTA, CDR2 FQGNSA. The CDR3 runs to 14 residues. The CDR3 DNA follows: TGTGCCAGCAGCTTTTTGGGCGGACGCAATGAGCAGTTCTTC. This translates into CASSFLGGRNEQFF.

This sequence joins TRBV7-9 and TRBJ2-2; maybe TRBD2 (5 bases). The CDR3 spans 14 residues. Trimming stripped 1 base from V and 5 bases from J, with 8 bases between. Per the germline V gene, CDR1 is SEHNR and CDR2 is FQNEAQ (reference sequence). The CDR3 sequence is CASSLGGPTGELFF. In nucleotides, the CDR3 is TGTGCCAGCAGCTTAGGAGGGCCGACCGGGGAGCTGTTTTTT.

V is TRBV6-6 and J is TRBJ1-4, with D perhaps TRBD1 (6 bases). V lost 8 bases and J 5 bases, leaving 9 bases between the germline ends. This CDR3 contains 12 residues. Germline values: CDR1 MNHNY, CDR2 SVGAGI (reference sequence). CDR3 DNA sequence: TGTGCCAGCGGGGGCAGGAATGAAAAACTGTTTTTT. Protein: CASGGRNEKLFF.

This clone was recorded a few times. The chain combines TRBV10-1 with TRBJ2-7; the D is unclear. The germline CDR1 and CDR2 sequences are WNHNN and SYGVQD (reference sequence). V lost 4 bases and J 5 bases, leaving 9 bases between the germline ends. The CDR3 consists of 12 residues. The CDR3 coding sequence is TGCGCCAGCAGTGGGGATCGGGACGAGCAGTACTTC. It yields the protein CASSGDRDEQYF.

This clone was counted a single time. The genes are TRBV10-3 and TRBJ2-5, with 9 bases fitting TRBD1. The CDR3 runs to 17 residues. V was pared by 5 bases and J by 3 bases, with 13 bases of the junction left unmatched. CDR1 is ENHRY, CDR2 SYGVKD, per germline. CDR3 in amino acids: CAISQTSGTGFKETQYF. The CDR3 coding sequence is TGTGCCATCAGTCAAACCTCCGGGACAGGGTTTAAAGAGACCCAGTACTTC.

The rearrangement uses TRBV7-2 and TRBJ1-5, with 8 positions matching TRBD1. Per the germline V gene, CDR1 is SGHTA and CDR2 is FQGNSA. With V trimmed by 7 bases and J by 2 bases, 7 bases remained unmatched. This CDR3 contains 15 residues. CDR3 in amino acids: CASTLTGGGNQPQHF. The CDR3 coding sequence is TGTGCCAGCACTCTAACAGGGGGGGGCAATCAGCCCCAGCATTTT.

The chain carries TRBV7-2 and TRBJ2-7, with TRBD1 matching 11 bases. V lost 5 bases to trimming and J lost 5 bases; unmatched junction nucleotides: 14. CDR3 length equals 17 residues. Germline loops: CDR1 SGHTA, CDR2 FQGNSA. CDR3: CASSPQVGTGGKHEQYF. CDR3 coding DNA: TGTGCCAGCAGCCCCCAAGTGGGGACAGGGGGTAAGCACGAGCAGTACTTC.

V and J are TRBV20-1 and TRBJ2-5; no clear D gene. The V end lost 4 bases, the J end lost 5 bases, and 5 bases lay between the germline ends. The CDR3 covers 10 residues. Germline assignment: CDR1 DFQATT and CDR2 SNEGSKA (reference sequence). CDR3 region: CSATGETQYF. The CDR3 DNA sequence: TGCAGTGCTACCGGGGAGACCCAGTACTTC.

This clone was seen a few times. This sequence joins TRBV6-5 and TRBJ1-1, with D possibly TRBD1 on 5 matching bases. The length of the CDR3 is 13 residues. CDR1 is MNHEY and CDR2 is SVGAGI in the germline V gene. Trimming took off 6 bases at V and 11 bases at J, with 19 bases between the two ends. CDR3 sequence reads: CASRPQRDVGAFF. CDR3 DNA: TGTGCCAGCAGGCCCCAACGGGACGTTGGGGCTTTCTTT.

The table lists this clone with a few counts. J is TRBJ2-3 and V is TRBV5-1; D gene unclear. The germline gives CDR1 SGHRS, CDR2 YFSETQ. The V and J ends lost 0 bases and 1 base respectively, with 9 bases between them. CDR3 length: 15 residues. DNA for the CDR3: TGCGCCAGCAGCTTGGTGACGGGCCGCACAGATACGCAGTATTTT. It yields the protein CASSLVTGRTDTQYF.

The rearrangement joins TRBV2 to TRBJ1-2; no clear D gene. CDR1 is SNHLY and CDR2 is FYNNEI in the germline V gene. CDR3 length equals 13 residues. The V and J ends lost 3 bases and 4 bases respectively, with 9 bases between them. CDR3 protein: CASSENTAYGYTF. In DNA, the CDR3 is TGTGCCAGCAGTGAGAACACCGCCTATGGCTACACCTTC.